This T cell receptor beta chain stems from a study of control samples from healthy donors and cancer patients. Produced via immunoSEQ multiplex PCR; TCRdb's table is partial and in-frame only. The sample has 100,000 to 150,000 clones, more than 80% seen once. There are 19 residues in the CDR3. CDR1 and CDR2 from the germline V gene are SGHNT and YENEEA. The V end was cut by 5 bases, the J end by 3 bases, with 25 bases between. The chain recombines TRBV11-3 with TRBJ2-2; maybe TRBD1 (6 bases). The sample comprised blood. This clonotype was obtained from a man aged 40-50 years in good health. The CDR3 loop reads CASSSVIRGFGADTGELFF. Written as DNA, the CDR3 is TGTGCCAGCAGCAGCGTTATTAGGGGGTTTGGCGCGGACACCGGGGAGCTGTTTTTT.